These T cell receptor beta chains were read from a single sample in a study of control samples from healthy donors and cancer patients. Measured with immunoSEQ multiplex PCR; TCRdb has only the in-frame clones, and not every one. The repertoire holds about 110,000 clones, with roughly 88% as singletons. Sequenced: PBMCs. The receptors were gathered from a woman aged 55-69 years with lung cancer. CDR3s include the opening cysteine and the closing phenylalanine or tryptophan. D genes are given only for firm matches. Some rows mark clone size as missing; the rest say once, few, many or name a class of expanded clone.

>.|.|TRBV12-3/TRBV12-4|TRBJ1-5|13
CASSFTNNQPQHF
TGTGCCAGCAGTTTTACCAACAATCAGCCCCAGCATTTT
>.|TRBD1|TRBV19|TRBJ2-1|14
CASSSGTGINEQFF
TGTGCCAGTAGCTCCGGGACAGGGATTAATGAGCAGTTCTTC
>.|TRBD2|TRBV5-1|TRBJ2-3|17
CASSLDRSSGGKDTQYF
TGCGCCAGCAGCTTGGATAGGAGTAGCGGGGGTAAAGATACGCAGTATTTT
>.|.|TRBV5-5|TRBJ2-7|15
CASSLVGGPFNEQYF
TGTGCCAGCAGCTTGGTGGGGGGGCCGTTCAACGAGCAGTACTTC
>.|.|TRBV3-1/TRBV3-2|TRBJ2-2|13
CASGFANTGELFF
TGTGCCAGCGGGTTCGCGAACACCGGGGAGCTGTTTTTT
>.|.|TRBV11-3|TRBJ1-1|13
CASSFGLDTEAFF
TGTGCCAGCAGCTTCGGACTTGACACTGAAGCTTTCTTT
>.|.|TRBV5-6|TRBJ1-6|19
CASSSTGLQLWAHYSPLHF
TGTGCCAGCAGCTCAACGGGACTCCAATTATGGGCCCATTATTCACCCCTCCACTTT
>.|.|TRBV5-6|TRBJ1-1|18
CASSPEIGGQWRNTEAFF
TGTGCCAGCAGCCCTGAGATTGGCGGACAGTGGAGGAACACTGAAGCTTTCTTT
>.|.|TRBV29-1|TRBJ1-2|13
CSVGGQINYGYTF
TGCAGCGTTGGCGGACAGATTAACTATGGCTACACCTTC
>.|TRBD1|TRBV3-1/TRBV3-2|TRBJ1-4|14
CASRGTGLNEKLFF
TGTGCCAGCAGGGGGACAGGCCTTAATGAAAAACTGTTTTTT
>.|.|TRBV11-2|TRBJ1-1|14
CASSLGQFYTEAFF
TGTGCCAGCAGCTTAGGGCAGTTCTACACTGAAGCTTTCTTT
>.|.|TRBV7-3|TRBJ2-1|13
CASSGGGYNEQFF
TGTGCCAGCAGCGGAGGGGGGTACAATGAGCAGTTCTTC
>.|.|TRBV27|TRBJ1-2|9
CASLYGYTF
TGTGCCAGCCTCTATGGCTACACCTTC
>.|.|TRBV7-9|TRBJ1-2|14
CASSFTGGGYGYTF
TGTGCCAGCAGCTTTACAGGTGGAGGCTATGGCTACACCTTC
>.|.|TRBV19|TRBJ1-4|15
CASSPTGSSNEKLFF
TGTGCCAGTAGCCCAACAGGGTCCTCTAATGAAAAACTGTTTTTT
>.|TRBD1|TRBV2|TRBJ1-2|14
CASRAGTGSEGYTF
TGTGCCAGCAGAGCCGGGACAGGGTCGGAAGGCTACACCTTC
>.|.|TRBV5-1|TRBJ1-1|13
CASSGVGNTEAFF
TGCGCCAGCAGCGGGGTTGGGAACACTGAAGCTTTCTTT
>.|.|TRBV28|TRBJ1-1|15
CASSFLGGDRTEAFF
TGTGCCAGCAGTTTCTTAGGGGGGGATCGCACTGAAGCTTTCTTT
>.|TRBD1|TRBV9|TRBJ1-2|15
CASSLTGEEGSGYTF
TGTGCCAGCAGCTTAACAGGGGAAGAGGGAAGTGGCTACACCTTC
>.|.|TRBV6-1|TRBJ1-5|17
CASSEAVPRDSNQPQHF
TGTGCCAGCAGTGAAGCTGTACCTCGAGATAGCAATCAGCCCCAGCATTTT
>.|TRBD1|TRBV9|TRBJ2-2|14
CASSVGTGSGELFF
TGTGCCAGCAGCGTAGGGACAGGGTCCGGGGAGCTGTTTTTT
>.|.|TRBV28|TRBJ2-4|17
CASSLDSKARAKNIQYF
TGTGCCAGCAGTTTAGACAGCAAAGCTCGAGCCAAAAACATTCAGTACTTC
>.|.|TRBV19|TRBJ1-1|12
CASSINSGGAFF
TGTGCCAGTAGTATAAATAGTGGCGGAGCTTTCTTT
>.|.|TRBV15|TRBJ2-7|16
CATSQGYEQDRYEQYF
TGTGCCACCAGCCAGGGGTATGAGCAAGATCGGTACGAGCAGTACTTC
>.|TRBD1|TRBV7-8|TRBJ1-3|14
CASSFSGGGNTIYF
TGTGCCAGCAGCTTCTCAGGGGGCGGAAACACCATATATTTT
>.|.|TRBV29-1|TRBJ1-3|13
CSVEAGSGNTIYF
TGCAGCGTTGAGGCGGGCTCTGGAAACACCATATATTTT
>.|.|TRBV28|TRBJ1-4|15
CASSLDGATNEKLFF
TGTGCCAGCAGTTTAGACGGTGCAACTAATGAAAAACTGTTTTTT
>.|.|TRBV2|TRBJ1-5|12
CASRASNQPQHF
TGCGCCAGCAGGGCTAGCAATCAGCCCCAGCATTTT
>.|.|TRBV11-1|TRBJ1-2|16
CASSLVGKITYSGDTF
TGTGCCAGCAGCTTAGTAGGGAAGATAACCTACTCGGGTGACACCTTC
>.|.|TRBV24-1|TRBJ2-2|15
CATSDIQDHTGELFF
TGTGCCACCAGTGATATCCAGGACCACACCGGGGAGCTGTTTTTT
>.|.|TRBV5-6|TRBJ2-5|15
CASSLSSGPAETQYF
TGTGCCAGCAGCTTGTCTTCTGGGCCGGCGGAGACCCAGTACTTC
>.|.|TRBV6-5|TRBJ2-7|12
CASSRQGGEQYF
TGTGCCAGCAGCCGACAGGGAGGCGAGCAGTACTTC
>.|.|TRBV13|TRBJ2-1|14
CASSLAGIGNEQFF
TGTGCCAGCAGCCTCGCAGGGATTGGCAATGAGCAGTTCTTC
>.|.|TRBV6-5|TRBJ1-1|13
CASRDSENTEAFF
TGTGCCAGCAGGGACAGCGAGAACACTGAAGCTTTCTTT
>.|.|TRBV6-5|TRBJ1-2|14
CASTEGSSFYGYTF
TGTGCCAGCACCGAAGGTTCAAGTTTCTATGGCTACACCTTC
>.|TRBD2|TRBV7-2|TRBJ2-7|15
CASSLISGLSYEQYF
TGTGCCAGCAGCTTAATTAGCGGGCTATCCTACGAGCAGTACTTC
>.|.|TRBV6-6|TRBJ1-5|14
CASSSGGSNQPQHF
TGTGCCAGCAGTTCCGGAGGTAGCAATCAGCCCCAGCATTTT
>.|TRBD2|TRBV5-1|TRBJ2-3|15
CASSLGGRITDTQYF
TGCGCCAGCAGCTTAGGCGGGAGGATCACAGATACGCAGTATTTT
>.|.|TRBV11-3|TRBJ2-7|16
CASSFLAGPGFYEQYF
TGTGCCAGCAGCTTCCTGGCAGGGCCGGGGTTCTACGAGCAGTACTTC
>once|TRBD1|TRBV6-5|TRBJ1-5|15
CASSLQGATNQPQHF
TGTGCCAGCAGCCTCCAGGGGGCTACGAATCAGCCCCAGCATTTT
>.|TRBD1|TRBV5-6|TRBJ2-1|13
CASSSDRDGEQFF
TGTGCCAGCAGCTCGGACAGGGACGGTGAGCAGTTCTTC
>.|.|TRBV2|TRBJ2-3|13
CASRYNSEGTQYF
TGTGCCAGCAGGTATAATTCGGAAGGTACGCAGTATTTT
>.|TRBD2|TRBV6-5|TRBJ2-7|16
CASSYGGLAGYYEQYF
TGTGCCAGCAGTTACGGGGGACTAGCGGGATACTACGAGCAGTACTTC
>.|TRBD1|TRBV6-5|TRBJ2-2|13
CATGTAGTGELFF
TGTGCCACCGGGACAGCCGGCACCGGGGAGCTGTTTTTT
>.|.|TRBV7-2|TRBJ1-1|16
CASSLVGFATSTEAFF
TGTGCCAGCAGCTTAGTAGGGTTCGCGACGAGCACTGAAGCTTTCTTT
>.|TRBD1|TRBV5-1|TRBJ2-3|16
CASSLGVTGGTDTQYF
TGCGCCAGCAGCTTGGGGGTAACAGGGGGCACAGATACGCAGTATTTT
>.|.|TRBV19|TRBJ1-1|12
CASSNGRGTAFF
TGTGCCAGTAGTAACGGTCGAGGGACAGCTTTCTTT
>.|.|TRBV28|TRBJ1-5|16
CASTQMGTPSNQPQHF
TGTGCCAGCACACAAATGGGGACACCAAGCAATCAGCCCCAGCATTTT
>few|.|TRBV27|TRBJ2-1|14
CASSLAGGNNEQFF
TGTGCCAGCAGTTTAGCCGGGGGTAACAATGAGCAGTTCTTC
>.|.|TRBV9|TRBJ1-3|15
CASSVGDMDQNTIYF
TGTGCCAGCAGCGTAGGTGACATGGATCAAAACACCATATATTTT